There are many counts of the clone carrying this TCR beta chain. Its specificity is unknown. Quantitative 5'-RACE with molecular barcodes was used to make the TCR beta libraries. TCRdb used MiXCR to reprocess the 5' RACE reads, holding one entry per CDR3 protein. The sample lists about 250,000 distinct CDR3 sequences, approximately 8% occurring once. These data come from a study of CD8 T cells in ankylosing spondylitis. Findings and limits, study-wide: Made up of fewer than ten highly homologous variants, a TCR beta motif appeared characteristic of ankylosing spondylitis blood. CD8+ disease-linked clones were present at relatively low frequencies in blood. Matched ankylosing spondylitis synovial fluid reportedly contained a significantly enriched population of disease-linked clones.

The CDR3 runs 15 residues. CDR1 and CDR2 from the germline V gene are SGHTA and FQGTGA. Trimming shortened V by 5 bases and J by 2 bases, and 13 bases separated the two germline ends. The V and J genes are TRBV7-3 and TRBJ2-1; weak D call: TRBD1 (6 bases). This clonotype was obtained from a female donor with ankylosing spondylitis or in good health (not recorded which). Material: blood, either unsorted or a sorted T cell fraction (not recorded which). The CDR3 nucleotides are TGTGCCAGCAGCAAACAGGGAGTACCCTACAATGAGCAGTTCTTC. This encodes CASSKQGVPYNEQFF.